This T cell receptor (beta chain) was found in a study of blood T cell repertoires in COVID-19. On the study more broadly: The United States, Italy and Spain provided the acute and convalescent COVID-19 samples. The analysed material was cDNA or gDNA that came from T cells, B-cell-depleted T cells, or PBMCs.

CDR3 length: 15 amino acids. V shed 3 bases and J shed 4 bases, with 15 bases lying between them. Germline CDR1 KGHSH, CDR2 LQKENI. As originally analysed: Estimates of nucleated cell counts were drawn from the amplification of reference gene primers. Method: immunoSEQ multiplex PCR; TCRdb's copy keeps in-frame clones and lacks some. That table gives V, J and clone size, and the DNA gave D and trimming. In the table there are under 150,000 clones, around 85% of which are singletons. Sequencing was performed on peripheral blood. V gene TRBV18 combines with J gene TRBJ1-1, with TRBD1 as a possible D gene (6 bases). The sequence was collected from a human donor in a cohort sampled during active COVID-19. Written as DNA, the CDR3 is TGTGCCAGCTCACCGAACAGGGCCCTTCTCACTGAAGCTTTCTTT. It is translated as CASSPNRALLTEAFF.